This is a list of T cell receptor beta chains from one sample in a study of vaccination effects on CD4 cells after COVID-19. Data came from immunoSEQ multiplex PCR; TCRdb stores just in-frame clones and leaves some out. This repertoire shows 45,000 to 75,000 clones, 70% to 80% found once; its top ten account for roughly 3.2%. No antigen is known for these receptors. The source was CD4+ T cells from PBMCs cultured without peptide, collected before COVID-19 vaccination. These receptors were collected from a human donor who received a COVID-19 vaccine. The CDR3 runs from the conserved cysteine through the conserved F or W. D genes are given only for firm matches. Some rows have no size entry. The others give once, few or many, or a class for an expanded clone.

size: -
J: TRBJ2-3
V: TRBV10-1
D: TRBD1
DNA: TGCGCCAGCGGGGACAGGGGAACAGATACGCAGTATTTT
CDR3: CASGDRGTDTQYF

size: -
J: TRBJ2-5
V: TRBV7-9
D: -
DNA: TGTGCCAGCAGCCGCGGGACCTCCGCCCAGACCCAGTACTTC
CDR3: CASSRGTSAQTQYF

size: -
J: TRBJ1-2
V: TRBV6-5
D: TRBD1
DNA: TGTGCCAGCAGTTCCGGACAGGGCGACTATGGCTACACCTTC
CDR3: CASSSGQGDYGYTF

size: -
J: TRBJ2-3
V: TRBV10-2
D: -
DNA: TGCGCCAGCAGCGGTCCTTTGGCAGATACGCAGTATTTT
CDR3: CASSGPLADTQYF

size: -
J: TRBJ2-2
V: TRBV20-1
D: TRBD1
DNA: TGCAGTGCCAGTGGGGGGACAGGGGGCACCGGGGAGCTGTTTTTT
CDR3: CSASGGTGGTGELFF

size: -
J: TRBJ1-1
V: TRBV2
D: -
DNA: TGTGCCAGCAGTTTAAGGGGCGTGGGGAACACTGAAGCTTTCTTT
CDR3: CASSLRGVGNTEAFF

size: -
J: TRBJ2-1
V: TRBV14
D: -
DNA: TGTGCCAGCAGCCAAGATCGAGGGGCTTACAATGAGCAGTTCTTC
CDR3: CASSQDRGAYNEQFF

size: -
J: TRBJ1-2
V: TRBV2
D: TRBD1
DNA: TGTGCCAGCAGTGATGGACAGGGGAACTATGGCTACACCTTC
CDR3: CASSDGQGNYGYTF

size: once
J: TRBJ2-5
V: TRBV6-1
D: -
DNA: TGTGCCAGCAGTGAAAGTTTCTCGGACGAGAAGATCCAGTACTTC
CDR3: CASSESFSDEKIQYF

size: once
J: TRBJ1-6
V: TRBV30
D: -
DNA: TGTGCCTGGAGCAAATACCTGGGAGAAGGTGCTTCACCCCTCCACTTT
CDR3: CAWSKYLGEGASPLHF

size: -
J: TRBJ1-1
V: TRBV27
D: TRBD1
DNA: TGTGCCAGCAGTTTAGTAGGGACAGCTAACACTGAAGCTTTCTTT
CDR3: CASSLVGTANTEAFF

size: -
J: TRBJ2-3
V: TRBV27
D: TRBD2
DNA: TGTGCCAGCAGTCCCGGGACTAATGGGGCAGATACGCAGTATTTT
CDR3: CASSPGTNGADTQYF

size: -
J: TRBJ2-5
V: TRBV5-1
D: -
DNA: TGCGCCAGCAGCGCGTACCAAGAGACCCAGTACTTC
CDR3: CASSAYQETQYF

size: once
J: TRBJ2-5
V: TRBV6-5
D: TRBD1
DNA: TGTGCCAGCAGCCGGAGACAGGGGGCAAAAGAGACCCAGTACTTC
CDR3: CASSRRQGAKETQYF

size: -
J: TRBJ1-1
V: TRBV19
D: TRBD1
DNA: TGTGCCAGTAGCCCAGACAGGGGGGGAACTGAAGCTTTCTTT
CDR3: CASSPDRGGTEAFF

size: -
J: TRBJ1-5
V: TRBV27
D: -
DNA: TGTGCCAGCAGTTTTGGGTGGGCAGAACAGCCCCAGCATTTT
CDR3: CASSFGWAEQPQHF

size: -
J: TRBJ2-5
V: TRBV3-1/TRBV3-2
D: TRBD2
DNA: TGTGCCAGCAGCTGGCTAGCGGAAGAGACCCAGTACTTC
CDR3: CASSWLAEETQYF

size: -
J: TRBJ2-3
V: TRBV4-1
D: TRBD1
DNA: TGCGCCAGCAGCCAGGGACAGGGGGACGCCGATACGCAGTATTTT
CDR3: CASSQGQGDADTQYF

size: -
J: TRBJ1-1
V: TRBV28
D: -
DNA: TGTGCCAGCAGTCCGCAGTTGAACACTGAAGCTTTCTTT
CDR3: CASSPQLNTEAFF

size: -
J: TRBJ2-3
V: TRBV2
D: TRBD2
DNA: TGTGCCAGCAGTCCCCGTCTTTACCAGCGGGGGGGAGCAGATACGCAGTATTTT
CDR3: CASSPRLYQRGGADTQYF

size: -
J: TRBJ2-3
V: TRBV19
D: -
DNA: TGTGCCAGTAAGGTACGGCTAAGCACAGATACGCAGTATTTT
CDR3: CASKVRLSTDTQYF

size: -
J: TRBJ1-1
V: TRBV19
D: -
DNA: TGTGCCAGTACCTTAAACCCATGGACAGCCACCGCTGAAGCTTTCTTT
CDR3: CASTLNPWTATAEAFF

size: once
J: TRBJ2-3
V: TRBV6-4
D: -
DNA: TGTGCCAGCAGTGACTCCGGGGATACGCAGTATTTT
CDR3: CASSDSGDTQYF

size: -
J: TRBJ1-5
V: TRBV6-5
D: TRBD1
DNA: TGTGCCAGCAGACAGGGGGTATCTGGGGATCAGCCCCAGCATTTT
CDR3: CASRQGVSGDQPQHF

size: few
J: TRBJ2-5
V: TRBV28
D: TRBD2
DNA: TGTGCCAGCGCGTTTGGGTCGGGGGGGCCAGAGACCCAGTACTTC
CDR3: CASAFGSGGPETQYF

size: -
J: TRBJ1-1
V: TRBV5-1
D: -
DNA: TGCGCCAGCAGCCCAACACAAAACACTGAAGCTTTCTTT
CDR3: CASSPTQNTEAFF

size: once
J: TRBJ1-5
V: TRBV24-1
D: -
DNA: TGTGCCACCAGTGCGGGGCAGGGCGCGTGGCCCCAGCATTTT
CDR3: CATSAGQGAWPQHF

size: -
J: TRBJ1-2
V: TRBV15
D: -
DNA: TGTGCCACCTGGGGGGCAAGTGGCTACACCTTC
CDR3: CATWGASGYTF

size: -
J: TRBJ2-1
V: TRBV5-1
D: TRBD1
DNA: TGCGCCAGCAGCTTGGTGTTTGACAGGGTCTACTCCTACAATGAGCAGTTCTTC
CDR3: CASSLVFDRVYSYNEQFF

size: -
J: TRBJ1-6
V: TRBV9
D: TRBD1
DNA: TGTGCCAGCAGCGCGGGACAGACCCTTAGCTCCTATAATTCACCCCTCCACTTT
CDR3: CASSAGQTLSSYNSPLHF

size: -
J: TRBJ1-1
V: TRBV6-5
D: -
DNA: TGTGCCAGCAGTCCCCGGGCCTCGTTGAACACTGAAGCTTTCTTT
CDR3: CASSPRASLNTEAFF

size: -
J: TRBJ1-1
V: TRBV7-9
D: -
DNA: TGTGCCAGCGGGGGGTACACTGAAGCTTTCTTT
CDR3: CASGGYTEAFF

size: -
J: TRBJ2-1
V: TRBV18
D: -
DNA: TGTGCCAGCTCACCGCAGGGTTCTGAATACAATGAGCAGTTCTTC
CDR3: CASSPQGSEYNEQFF

size: once
J: TRBJ2-1
V: TRBV19
D: -
DNA: TGTGCCAGTAGTATAGATAAGTTGTCAGGGGCCGAGCAGTTCTTC
CDR3: CASSIDKLSGAEQFF

size: once
J: TRBJ2-1
V: TRBV7-8
D: TRBD1
DNA: TGTGCCAGCAGCTTAGCCGGGACAGGGATAGGGGGGACCTACAATGAGCAGTTCTTC
CDR3: CASSLAGTGIGGTYNEQFF

size: -
J: TRBJ1-5
V: TRBV5-8
D: -
DNA: TGTGCCAGCAGCTTCCTCGGAGGGGGGGGCGATCAGCCCCAGCATTTT
CDR3: CASSFLGGGGDQPQHF

size: once
J: TRBJ1-5
V: TRBV5-6
D: -
DNA: TGTGCCAGCAGCTTGGGGGGAGGGTTAGCCCAGCATTTT
CDR3: CASSLGGGLAQHF

size: -
J: TRBJ1-3
V: TRBV7-2
D: -
DNA: TGTGCCAGCGTCCTTTTCGGGGGGTCCGGAGACACCATATATTTT
CDR3: CASVLFGGSGDTIYF

size: -
J: TRBJ2-3
V: TRBV2
D: TRBD2
DNA: TGTGCCAGCAGTTCCTCCGGGACTAGCGGGGGGGCCTGGGCAGATACGCAGTATTTT
CDR3: CASSSSGTSGGAWADTQYF

size: -
J: TRBJ2-2
V: TRBV9
D: TRBD1
DNA: TGTGCCAGCAGCGTAATGGACAGGGTGAACACCGGGGAGCTGTTTTTT
CDR3: CASSVMDRVNTGELFF

size: -
J: TRBJ2-5
V: TRBV29-1
D: -
DNA: TGCAGCGTTGAGAGGGACGGGACCCAGTACTTC
CDR3: CSVERDGTQYF

size: -
J: TRBJ1-4
V: TRBV5-1
D: TRBD1
DNA: TGCGCCAGCAGCCCGACCGGACAGGTGATTAGTGAAAAACTGTTTTTT
CDR3: CASSPTGQVISEKLFF

size: -
J: TRBJ1-5
V: TRBV28
D: TRBD1
DNA: TGTGCCAGCAGCAAACCCCCTGGGACAGCGACTTTTAATCAGCCCCAGCATTTT
CDR3: CASSKPPGTATFNQPQHF

size: -
J: TRBJ2-3
V: TRBV29-1
D: -
DNA: TGCAGCGTTGTGCGGGGGCCCTCAGATACGCAGTATTTT
CDR3: CSVVRGPSDTQYF

size: -
J: TRBJ1-6
V: TRBV5-4
D: -
DNA: TGTGCCAGCAGCTTGGGGACAGTTAATTCACCCCTCCACTTT
CDR3: CASSLGTVNSPLHF

size: -
J: TRBJ2-3
V: TRBV18
D: -
DNA: TGTGCCAGCTCACCAAACCTAGCAGATACGCAGTATTTT
CDR3: CASSPNLADTQYF

size: -
J: TRBJ2-2
V: TRBV30
D: -
DNA: TGTGCCTGGAGTGTAGGGGCCCCGTCCGGGGAGCTGTTTTTT
CDR3: CAWSVGAPSGELFF

size: -
J: TRBJ2-5
V: TRBV5-1
D: TRBD1
DNA: TGCGCCAGCAGCCATGGGACAGGGGAGGGAGAGACCCAGTACTTC
CDR3: CASSHGTGEGETQYF

size: -
J: TRBJ2-3
V: TRBV5-1
D: -
DNA: TGCGCCAGCAGCTTGGCCATGCGGGGACCCACAGATACGCAGTATTTT
CDR3: CASSLAMRGPTDTQYF